Here is one T cell receptor beta chain with its context. Its antigen is not identified. An end of the junction does not agree with germline; a read error may underlie this. This entry is derived from a study of Graves' ophthalmopathy and Graves' hyperthyroidism. On the study more broadly: Samples of peripheral blood were obtained at initial diagnosis, prior to treatment of any kind.

PBMCs were isolated from a roughly 10 ml sample of fresh peripheral blood. Germline loops: CDR1 GTSNPN, CDR2 SVGIG (reference sequence). This CDR3 is built from 10 residues. RNA transcripts yielded amplified TCR beta CDR3 regions. Following a first-round RT-PCR that used HTBI primers, a second-round multiplex PCR was carried out. TCRdb fed the multiplex PCR reads into MiXCR, producing one record per CDR3 protein. Here the sample spans 200,000 to 250,000 distinct CDR3 sequences, just under 30% being singletons. Broader study findings: Ophthalmopathy and stable hyperthyroidism were discriminated by a 13-signature model, with roughly 90% sensitivity and under 84% specificity. Blood shared most expanded thyroid clonotypes above 0.001 frequency.

The chain combines TRBV30 with TRBJ1-2, with unresolved D. Sequenced sample: peripheral blood. The origin of this receptor is a man in his forties or fifties with Graves' ophthalmopathy. The CDR3 loop reads CAWSVIHLKF. DNA of the CDR3: TGTGCCTGGAGTGTAATCCATCTAAAGTTC.